These T cell receptor beta chains were read from a single sample in a study of post-analysis software for immune sequencing data. Using its own MiXCR run on the PCR reads, TCRdb lists one record per CDR3 protein. Altogether 550,000 to 700,000 distinct CDR3 sequences are present, 44% being singletons, with the ten largest covering under 2%. The sample consisted of blood. These receptors all come from a girl aged 5-17 years with multiple sclerosis. CDR3s include the opening cysteine and the closing phenylalanine or tryptophan.

V gene	J gene	CDR3 protein
TRBV5-6	TRBJ2-3	CASSPTEEDTQYF
TRBV12-3/TRBV12-4	TRBJ2-1	CASSYRESGNEQFF
TRBV5-1	TRBJ1-5	CASRFGPNQPQHF
TRBV10-3	TRBJ2-1	CAITGTSGNEQFF
TRBV12-3/TRBV12-4	TRBJ1-2	CASSDRSNYGYTF
TRBV2	TRBJ1-1	CASLRSPQGLEAFF
TRBV4-2	TRBJ2-3	CASSSGQAEMTDTQYF
TRBV29-1	TRBJ1-2	CSVDPGTGNGYTF
TRBV7-2	TRBJ2-5	CASSSRGVRETQYF
TRBV29-1	TRBJ1-2	CSVFHPRDRGNYGYTF
TRBV5-1	TRBJ2-1	CASRDDRAGEQFF
TRBV6-6	TRBJ2-1	CASTTTGGNEQFF
TRBV27	TRBJ2-1	CASSLTGGGNNEQFF
TRBV7-9	TRBJ2-7	CASRAMMSSYEQYF
TRBV5-5	TRBJ2-1	CASSLAGLAGSRTQFF
TRBV6-2/TRBV6-3	TRBJ2-1	CASSYTSGRNEQFF
TRBV20-1	TRBJ2-7	CSARDLNSPTYEQYF
TRBV20-1	TRBJ2-1	CSAYHSAVGDNEQFF
TRBV7-9	TRBJ2-1	CASSLATGRGNEQFF
TRBV12-3/TRBV12-4	TRBJ1-4	CASSQRQGGGEKLFF
TRBV12-3/TRBV12-4	TRBJ1-2	CASSSQCYGYTF
TRBV11-2	TRBJ1-2	CASSRGQGITNYGYTF
TRBV2	TRBJ2-1	CASSVFGTSGRGSYNEQFF
TRBV7-2	NA	CASSSPGDQRTQYF
TRBV7-9	TRBJ1-4	CASSFTSQDNEKLFF
TRBV12-3/TRBV12-4	TRBJ2-3	CASSHKRDTQYF
TRBV6-5	TRBJ1-5	CASSYEEGTQPQHF
TRBV6-5	TRBJ2-7	CASSYSPSGSTGSYEQYF
TRBV12-3/TRBV12-4	TRBJ2-4	CASSKAEEQYF
TRBV5-1	TRBJ2-7	CASSLAFLREEHEQYF
TRBV5-1	TRBJ1-1	CASSLPRVYGSEAFF
TRBV6-5	TRBJ2-1	CASRSTRTLSYNEQFF
TRBV29-1	TRBJ2-7	CSVPTGGPYGEQYF
TRBV7-2	TRBJ2-1	CASSFQLAGGRYNEQFF
TRBV12-3/TRBV12-4	TRBJ2-1	CASSLAIKGGGEQFF
TRBV7-9	TRBJ1-1	CASSLRAITEAFF